Here is one T cell receptor beta chain with its context. Sample-barcoded 5' priming and a J-beta primer mix drove a second PCR of about 6 to 12 cycles. TCRdb recomputed calls from the 5' RACE reads with MiXCR, one row per CDR3 protein. The sample lists 700,000 to 900,000 distinct CDR3 sequences, around half occurring once. This entry is derived from a study of blood T cells in healthy people across ages. The ends were cut back, 3 bases at V and 6 bases at J, with 10 bases in the middle. Per germline, CDR1 MDHEN and CDR2 SYDVKM. CDR3 length: 13 amino acids. V is TRBV28 and J is TRBJ2-3, with D possibly being TRBD2 (5 bases). The TCR comes from a man of 80 years or more in good health. The sample was blood. In DNA, the CDR3 is TGTGCCAGCAGTTTTCTAGCCCCTGATACGCAGTATTTT. This encodes CASSFLAPDTQYF.